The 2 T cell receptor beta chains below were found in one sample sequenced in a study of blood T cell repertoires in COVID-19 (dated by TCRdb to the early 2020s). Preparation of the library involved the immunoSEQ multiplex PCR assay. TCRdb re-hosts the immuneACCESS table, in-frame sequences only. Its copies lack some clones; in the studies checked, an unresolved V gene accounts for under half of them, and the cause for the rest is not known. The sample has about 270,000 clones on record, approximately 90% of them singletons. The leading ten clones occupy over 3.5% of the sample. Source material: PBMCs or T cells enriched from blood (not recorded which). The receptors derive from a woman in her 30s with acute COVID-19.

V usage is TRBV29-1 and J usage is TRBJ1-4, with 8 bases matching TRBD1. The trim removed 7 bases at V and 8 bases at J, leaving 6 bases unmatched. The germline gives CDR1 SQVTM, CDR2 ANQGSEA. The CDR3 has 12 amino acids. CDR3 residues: CSGGTGGEKLFF. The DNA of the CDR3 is TGCAGCGGCGGGACAGGTGGAGAAAAACTGTTTTTT.

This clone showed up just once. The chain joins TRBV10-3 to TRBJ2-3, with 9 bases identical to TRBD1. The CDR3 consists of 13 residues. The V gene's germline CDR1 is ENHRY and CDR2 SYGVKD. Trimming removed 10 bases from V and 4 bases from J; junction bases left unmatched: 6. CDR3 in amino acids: CATGQGNPDTQYF. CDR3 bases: TGTGCCACCGGACAGGGGAATCCAGATACGCAGTATTTT.